Below, 3 T cell receptor beta chains from the same sample are listed, as sequenced in a study of T cell responses to AZD1222 COVID-19 vaccine. TCRdb's table, derived via immunoSEQ multiplex PCR, lists solely in-frame clones and lacks some. The table records some 200,000 clones, just under 90% of them present only once. The specimen was peripheral blood, collected on day 0 of AZD1222 vaccination. The source is an adult in good health.

The rearrangement joins TRBV7-9 to TRBJ2-3; perhaps TRBD2 as D (5 bases). V was pared by 3 bases and J by 3 bases, with 13 bases between. This CDR3 is 15 amino acids long. CDR1 is SEHNR and CDR2 is FQNEAQ in the germline V gene (reference sequence). CDR3 nucleotides: TGTGCCAGCAGCTTGATGGGAGAAGCGACAGATACGCAGTATTTT. Its translation is CASSLMGEATDTQYF.

This clone appeared once. V and J are TRBV4-1 and TRBJ2-7; 9 bases agree with TRBD2. Germline V gene data show CDR1 as MGHRA and CDR2 as YSYEKL. This CDR3 has 16 amino acids. V lost 4 bases and J lost 5; bases outside the gene matches: 12. The CDR3 sequence is CASSRSPGLALHEQYF. The CDR3 bases are TGCGCCAGCAGCCGATCCCCGGGACTAGCTTTGCACGAGCAGTACTTC.

The chain uses TRBV28 and TRBJ1-1; perhaps TRBD1 as D (5 bases). V was pared by 7 bases and J by 8 bases, with 14 bases between. CDR1 MDHEN and CDR2 SYDVKM come from the germline V gene. The CDR3 spans 12 residues. This CDR3 reads CASKAGRLEAFF. Written as DNA, the CDR3 is TGTGCCAGCAAAGCGGGGCGTTTGGAAGCTTTCTTT.